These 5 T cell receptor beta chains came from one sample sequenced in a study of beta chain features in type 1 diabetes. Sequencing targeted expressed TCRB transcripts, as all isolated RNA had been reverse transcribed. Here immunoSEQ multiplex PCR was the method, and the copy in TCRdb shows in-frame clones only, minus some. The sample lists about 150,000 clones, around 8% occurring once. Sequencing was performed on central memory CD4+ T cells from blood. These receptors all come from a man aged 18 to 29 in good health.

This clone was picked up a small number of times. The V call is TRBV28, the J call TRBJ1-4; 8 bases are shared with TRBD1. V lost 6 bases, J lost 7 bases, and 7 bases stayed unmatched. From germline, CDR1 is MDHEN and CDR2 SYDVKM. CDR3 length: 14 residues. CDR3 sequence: CASRFTGGIEKLFF. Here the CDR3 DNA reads TGTGCCAGCAGATTCACAGGGGGTATTGAAAAACTGTTTTTT.

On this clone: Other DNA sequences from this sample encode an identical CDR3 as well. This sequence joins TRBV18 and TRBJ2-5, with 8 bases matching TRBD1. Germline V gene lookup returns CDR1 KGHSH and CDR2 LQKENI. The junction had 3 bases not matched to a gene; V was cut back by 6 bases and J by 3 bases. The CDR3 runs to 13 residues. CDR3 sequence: CASSRGQEETQYF. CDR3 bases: TGTGCCAGCTCCAGGGGACAGGAAGAGACCCAGTACTTC. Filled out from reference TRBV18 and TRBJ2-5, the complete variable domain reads NAGVMQNPRHLVRRRGQEARLRCSPMKGHSHVYWYRQLPEEGLKFMVYLQKENIIDESGMPKERFSAEFPKEGPSILRIQQVVRGDSAAYFCASSRGQEETQYFGPGTRLLVL.

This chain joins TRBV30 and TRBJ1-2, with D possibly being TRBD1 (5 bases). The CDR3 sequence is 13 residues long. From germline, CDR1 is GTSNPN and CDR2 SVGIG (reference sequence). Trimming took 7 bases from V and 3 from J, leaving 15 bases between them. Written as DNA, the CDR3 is TGTGCCTCCCCACGGGGGTGGGACTATGGCTACACCTTC. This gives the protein CASPRGWDYGYTF.

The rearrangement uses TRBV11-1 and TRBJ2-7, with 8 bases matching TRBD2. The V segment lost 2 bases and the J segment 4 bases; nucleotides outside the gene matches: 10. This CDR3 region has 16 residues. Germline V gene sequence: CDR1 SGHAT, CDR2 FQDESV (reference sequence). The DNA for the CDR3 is TGTGCCAGCAGCTTATCCAGCGGGAGCTCGATGTACGAGCAGTACTTC. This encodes CASSLSSGSSMYEQYF.

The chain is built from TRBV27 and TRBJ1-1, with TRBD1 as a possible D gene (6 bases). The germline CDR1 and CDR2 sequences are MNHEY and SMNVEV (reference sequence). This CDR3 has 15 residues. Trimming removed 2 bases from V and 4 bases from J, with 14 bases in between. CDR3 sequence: CASSLLRGATTEAFF. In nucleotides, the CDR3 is TGTGCCAGCAGTTTACTGCGGGGGGCAACCACTGAAGCTTTCTTT.